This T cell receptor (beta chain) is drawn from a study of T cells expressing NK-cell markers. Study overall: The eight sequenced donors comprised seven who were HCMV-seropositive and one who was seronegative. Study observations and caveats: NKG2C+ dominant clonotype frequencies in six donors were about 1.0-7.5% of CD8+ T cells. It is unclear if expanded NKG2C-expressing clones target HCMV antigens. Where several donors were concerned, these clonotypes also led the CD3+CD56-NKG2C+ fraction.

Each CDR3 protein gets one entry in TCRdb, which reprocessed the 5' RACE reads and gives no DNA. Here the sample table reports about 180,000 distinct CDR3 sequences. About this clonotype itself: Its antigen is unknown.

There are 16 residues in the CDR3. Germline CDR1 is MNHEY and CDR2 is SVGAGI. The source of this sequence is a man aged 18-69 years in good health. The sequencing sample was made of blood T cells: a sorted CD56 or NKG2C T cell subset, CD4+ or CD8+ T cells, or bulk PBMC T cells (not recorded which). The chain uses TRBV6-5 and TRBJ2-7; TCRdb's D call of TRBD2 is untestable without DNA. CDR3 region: CASSYPPGTWDYEQYF.